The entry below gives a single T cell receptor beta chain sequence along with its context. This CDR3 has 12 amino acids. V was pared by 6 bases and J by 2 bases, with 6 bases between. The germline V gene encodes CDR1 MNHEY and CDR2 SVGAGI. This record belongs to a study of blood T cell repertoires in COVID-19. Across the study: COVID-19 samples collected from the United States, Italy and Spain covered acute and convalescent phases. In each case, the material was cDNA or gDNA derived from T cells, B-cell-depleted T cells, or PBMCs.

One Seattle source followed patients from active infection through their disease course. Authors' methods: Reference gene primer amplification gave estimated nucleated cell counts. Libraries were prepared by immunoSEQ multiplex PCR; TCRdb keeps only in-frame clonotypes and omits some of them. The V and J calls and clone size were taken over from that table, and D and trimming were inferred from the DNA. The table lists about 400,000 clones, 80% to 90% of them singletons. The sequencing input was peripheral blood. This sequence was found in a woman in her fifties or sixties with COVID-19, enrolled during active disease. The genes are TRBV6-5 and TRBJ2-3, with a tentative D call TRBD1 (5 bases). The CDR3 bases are TGTGCCAGCAGGGACACCACAGATACGCAGTATTTT. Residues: CASRDTTDTQYF.